In this sample, the clone carrying this T cell receptor (beta chain) turned up many times. Its matching antigen is unknown. Preparation of the TCRbeta library involved a method that used unique molecular identifiers. TCRdb reprocessed the PCR reads with MiXCR, giving one entry per CDR3 protein. The sample includes roughly 280,000 distinct CDR3 sequences, around 10% of them seen just once. V gave up 3 bases and J gave up 6 bases; unmatched junction bases: 11. The CDR3 has 15 residues. Germline assignment: CDR1 KGHSH and CDR2 LQKENI. This entry comes from a study of T-cell reconstitution after alpha-beta-depleted transplantation in children. Study-wide findings and caveats: At around two months after transplant, the alpha-beta T cells were reportedly derived from several hundred expanded clones that came from non-depleted graft cells.

V usage is TRBV18 and J usage is TRBJ2-7; 7 bases are a match to TRBD1. The TCR originated in a male patient aged 2 to 10 who had a stem cell transplant for chronic granulomatous disease, so the T cells may come from the graft donor. The sequences come from peripheral blood, collected 180 days after TCRalphabeta/CD19-depleted stem cell transplant. CDR3 nucleotide sequence: TGTGCCAGCTCACCTATGACAGGGACGTCCACCGAGCAGTACTTC. It translates to CASSPMTGTSTEQYF.